Listed here are 8 T cell receptor beta chains from one sample, sequenced in a study of OX40 agonist ivuxolimab in advanced cancers. Profiled with immunoSEQ multiplex PCR; TCRdb holds only in-frame clones, not every one. The sample holds some 68,000 clones; roughly 80% are singletons and the top ten take about 1.5%. This specimen was CD4+ or CD8+ T cells sorted from blood, taken in a trial of the OX40 agonist ivuxolimab. The receptors here all came from an adult with an advanced solid tumor such as melanoma, head and neck, liver or kidney cancer.

This clone appeared a few times. V usage is TRBV18 and J usage is TRBJ1-5, with unresolved D. Germline V gene lookup returns CDR1 KGHSH and CDR2 LQKENI. This CDR3 comprises 14 residues. Trimming shortened V by 0 bases and J by 0 bases, and 3 bases separated the two germline ends. The CDR3 sequence is CASSPPASNQPQHF. The CDR3 DNA sequence: TGTGCCAGCTCACCACCAGCTAGCAATCAGCCCCAGCATTTT.

V usage is TRBV5-1 and J usage is TRBJ1-4; 9 nucleotides match TRBD1. CDR1 SGHRS and CDR2 YFSETQ come from the germline V gene. J was trimmed by 3 bases and V by 4 bases; bases with no gene match: 7. This CDR3 is 16 amino acids long. The DNA of the CDR3 is TGCGCCAGCAGCGGCGGGACAGGGCCCCCTAATGAAAAACTGTTTTTT. It encodes CASSGGTGPPNEKLFF.

About this clone itself: Other DNA sequences in this sample translate to the same CDR3. The chain employs TRBV7-2 and TRBJ2-3; D is possibly TRBD2 (6 bases). This CDR3 is built from 14 residues. The germline V gene has CDR1 SGHTA and CDR2 FQGNSA. V dropped 5 bases and J dropped 1 base, with 10 bases sitting between them. The DNA for the CDR3 is TGTGCCAGCAGCCTGACTAGGGGCACAGATACGCAGTATTTT. Protein: CASSLTRGTDTQYF.

Comment on this clone: The same CDR3 also results from other DNA sequences found in this sample. The rearrangement joins TRBV29-1 to TRBJ2-2; TRBD1 might be the D (6 bases). Trimming removed 3 bases at V and 2 bases at J, with 7 bases between. This CDR3 is 13 amino acids long. In germline, CDR1 is SQVTM, CDR2 ANQGSEA. CDR3 region: CSVDRGNTGELFF. Here the CDR3 DNA reads TGCAGCGTTGACAGGGGAAACACCGGGGAGCTGTTTTTT.

This sequence joins TRBV28 and TRBJ2-3, with TRBD2 identical over 11 bases. The CDR3 runs 17 residues. The germline CDR1 and CDR2 sequences are MDHEN and SYDVKM. V gave up 0 bases and J gave up 2 bases; unmatched junction bases: 4. The CDR3 sequence: CASSLWASGGFTDTQYF. CDR3 nucleotide sequence: TGTGCCAGCAGTTTATGGGCTAGCGGGGGGTTCACAGATACGCAGTATTTT.

The V and J genes are TRBV2 and TRBJ2-3; 13 bases match TRBD2. This CDR3 spans 17 amino acids. The J segment lost 3 bases and the V segment lost 8 bases, leaving 11 bases of the junction unmatched. Germline-derived CDR1 and CDR2 are SNHLY and FYNNEI. CDR3 bases: TGTGCCAGCCGAACGGGGACTAGCGGGGCAGGGACAGATACGCAGTATTTT. This gives the protein CASRTGTSGAGTDTQYF. Based on the CDR3 plus reference TRBV2 and TRBJ2-3, the full variable domain is EPEVTQTPSHQVTQMGQEVILRCVPISNHLYFYWYRQILGQKVEFLVSFYNNEISEKSEIFDDQFSVERPDGSNFTLKIRSTKLEDSAMYFCASRTGTSGAGTDTQYFGPGTRLTVL.

J is TRBJ1-5 and V is TRBV27; a weak D match, TRBD1 (6 bases). Trimming took 6 bases from V and 3 from J, leaving 12 bases between them. Germline V gene sequence: CDR1 MNHEY, CDR2 SMNVEV (reference sequence). This CDR3 has 14 residues. The CDR3: CASRAGANNQPQHF. The CDR3 DNA reads as TGTGCCAGCAGGGCAGGGGCTAACAATCAGCCCCAGCATTTT.

The chain carries TRBV2 and TRBJ2-3, with D possibly matching TRBD2 (6 bases). CDR3 size: 15 residues. Germline V gene data show CDR1 as SNHLY and CDR2 as FYNNEI. The V end was cut by 6 bases, the J end by 1 base, with 14 bases between. The CDR3 region is CASSPTSYRTDTQYF. CDR3 nucleotides: TGTGCCAGCAGCCCTACTAGCTACCGCACAGATACGCAGTATTTT.